The rows below give T cell receptor beta chains drawn from one sample of a study of OX40 agonist ivuxolimab in advanced cancers. TCRdb keeps only in-frame clones here, not all; method: immunoSEQ multiplex PCR. The table has over 50,000 clones, approximately 91% seen once. The source material was CD4+ or CD8+ T cells sorted from blood, sampled in a trial of the OX40 agonist ivuxolimab. These receptors all come from an adult with an advanced solid tumor such as melanoma, head and neck, liver or kidney cancer. Each CDR3 is given with its conserved first and last residue.

V gene	J gene	CDR3 protein
TRBV15	TRBJ1-2	CATSREGGAGYTF
TRBV14	TRBJ1-6	CASSQYPGSSPLHF
TRBV9	TRBJ2-5	CASSVEGVGQGETQYF
TRBV4-1	TRBJ2-5	CASSQEGVAGETQYF
TRBV30	TRBJ1-4	CAWSVGRRSRVEKLFF
TRBV7-9	TRBJ2-5	CASSQARGHATQYF
TRBV5-5	TRBJ2-5	CASSFEGEGETQYF
TRBV5-1	TRBJ1-3	CASSLTQGGGNTIYF
TRBV29-1	TRBJ1-5	CSGADRGNQPQHF
TRBV19	TRBJ1-4	CASSPGTATNEKLFF
TRBV5-1	TRBJ2-7	CASSLASSGSQEQYF
TRBV5-1	TRBJ2-1	CASSAGTSGVNEQFF
TRBV6-5	TRBJ2-1	CASSQMGYNEQFF
TRBV9	TRBJ1-3	CASSVGGSGTGNTIYF
TRBV10-1	TRBJ1-1	CASSSGTGSAEAFF
TRBV29-1	TRBJ1-3	CSVELAGDGNTIYF
TRBV7-2	TRBJ1-2	CASSLQGIHGYTF
TRBV19	TRBJ2-1	CASSKSSYNEQFF
TRBV7-6	TRBJ1-2	CASSLGGDRTYTF
TRBV27	TRBJ2-6	CASSDRGSGANVLTF
TRBV15	TRBJ1-5	CATSRGFRGEPQHF
TRBV4-1	TRBJ2-7	CASSQHPGVAYEQYF
TRBV6-1	TRBJ1-2	CASSEGVVRGGYTF
TRBV7-6	TRBJ2-2	CASSLRLDQELFF
TRBV6-6	TRBJ2-3	CASRMGGVGADTQYF
TRBV19	TRBJ2-1	CASTRTSGGDNEQFF
TRBV9	TRBJ2-3	CASSPTRASTDTQYF
TRBV9	TRBJ1-1	CASSGSDTEAFF